This is a list of T cell receptor beta chains from one sample in a study of immune cell composition in non-small cell lung cancer. Sequenced by immunoSEQ multiplex PCR; TCRdb stores in-frame clones only, minus some. The table includes about 3,400 clones, about 83% detected once. Material for sequencing was non-adjacent lung tissue. All receptors derive from a human donor with non-small cell lung cancer. Each CDR3 is given with its conserved first and last residue. The D gene is left open where the match is weak. Rows may omit the clone size; those that give it use once, few, many or a size class.

D gene	J gene	V gene	clone size	CDR3 length	CDR3 protein	CDR3 DNA
TRBD2	TRBJ2-5	TRBV2	NA	12	CASKLAGETQYF	TGTGCCAGCAAACTAGCGGGAGAGACCCAGTACTTC
NA	TRBJ2-7	TRBV28	NA	14	CASSLGGAGHEQYF	TGTGCCAGCAGTTTAGGGGGGGCAGGCCACGAGCAGTACTTC
NA	TRBJ2-5	TRBV11-3	NA	13	CASSLGSRQAQYF	TGTGCCAGCAGCTTAGGGTCCCGACAGGCCCAGTACTTC
TRBD2	TRBJ2-2	TRBV30	NA	16	CAWSGDRGGNTGELFF	TGTGCCTGGAGTGGTGATCGGGGGGGGAACACCGGGGAGCTGTTTTTT
NA	TRBJ2-3	TRBV23-1	NA	14	CASSRLFLTDTQYF	TGCGCCAGCAGTCGGCTCTTCCTCACAGATACGCAGTATTTT
TRBD2	TRBJ2-7	TRBV30	NA	15	CAWSVPSGSSYEQYF	TGTGCCTGGAGTGTACCTAGCGGGAGCTCCTACGAGCAGTACTTC
NA	TRBJ1-1	TRBV2	once	13	CASNSQGNTEAFF	TGTGCCAGCAACAGCCAGGGGAACACTGAAGCTTTCTTT
NA	TRBJ1-2	TRBV28	NA	11	CASSSIYGYTF	TGTGCCAGCAGTTCTATCTATGGCTACACCTTC
TRBD2	TRBJ2-1	TRBV28	once	16	CASSAPGVAGVREQFF	TGTGCCAGCAGTGCACCGGGGGTAGCGGGAGTCCGTGAGCAGTTCTTC
NA	TRBJ2-1	TRBV9	NA	13	CASSVELGNEQFF	TGTGCCAGCAGCGTAGAACTAGGAAATGAGCAGTTCTTC
TRBD2	TRBJ2-2	TRBV27	NA	16	CASSLTSGVNTGELFF	TGTGCCAGCAGCTTGACTAGCGGGGTGAACACCGGGGAGCTGTTTTTT
TRBD2	TRBJ2-1	TRBV11-2	NA	16	CASSPTSGVSYNEQFF	TGTGCCAGCAGCCCGACTAGCGGGGTCTCCTACAATGAGCAGTTCTTC
TRBD2	TRBJ2-1	TRBV29-1	NA	20	CSVEAFPGLAGGGRYNEQFF	TGCAGCGTTGAAGCCTTCCCGGGACTAGCGGGAGGGGGGCGCTACAATGAGCAGTTCTTC
TRBD1	TRBJ1-4	TRBV7-2	once	16	CASSLGGQGGNEKLFF	TGTGCCAGCAGCTTAGGGGGACAGGGGGGGAATGAAAAACTGTTTTTT
TRBD2	TRBJ2-1	TRBV5-6	NA	16	CASSLQLAGGYNEQFF	TGTGCCAGCAGCTTGCAACTAGCGGGAGGTTACAATGAGCAGTTCTTC
TRBD2	TRBJ2-1	TRBV5-5	NA	17	CASSLGAGTRASWEQFF	TGTGCCAGCAGCTTGGGGGCCGGGACTAGGGCCTCTTGGGAGCAGTTCTTC
NA	TRBJ2-3	TRBV11-2	NA	17	CASSLVGSRSSTDTQYF	TGTGCCAGCAGCTTAGTGGGCAGCCGGTCTAGCACAGATACGCAGTATTTT
TRBD2	TRBJ2-3	TRBV28	NA	16	CASSLFLAGGSDTQYF	TGTGCCAGCAGTTTATTTCTAGCGGGAGGTTCAGATACGCAGTATTTT
TRBD2	TRBJ2-1	TRBV29-1	NA	20	CSVEAFPGLAGGGRYSEQFF	TGCAGCGTTGAAGCCTTCCCGGGACTAGCGGGAGGGGGGCGCTACAGTGAGCAGTTCTTC
NA	TRBJ2-5	TRBV10-3	NA	12	CAIGGFGETQYF	TGTGCCATCGGGGGGTTCGGTGAGACCCAGTACTTC
TRBD2	TRBJ2-3	TRBV7-2	NA	14	CASSLEWLAGSGTF	TGTGCCAGCAGCTTAGAGTGGCTAGCGGGGAGCGGGACGTTT
NA	TRBJ1-2	TRBV28	NA	14	CASRDQGQVYGYTF	TGTGCCAGCAGAGATCAGGGGCAAGTCTATGGCTACACCTTC
TRBD2	TRBJ2-2	TRBV18	few	18	CASSPEYLAGSNTGELFF	TGTGCCAGCTCACCGGAGTACCTAGCGGGGTCGAACACCGGGGAGCTGTTTTTT
NA	TRBJ1-5	TRBV28	NA	16	CASSSEQGRGNQPQHF	TGTGCCAGCAGTTCCGAACAGGGAAGGGGCAATCAGCCCCAGCATTTT
NA	TRBJ1-2	TRBV6-5	few	13	CASSLTGTYGYTF	TGTGCCAGCAGCCTAACAGGGACCTATGGCTACACCTTC
TRBD1	TRBJ2-3	TRBV29-1	NA	14	CSVGDRADTDTQYF	TGCAGCGTTGGAGACAGGGCCGACACAGATACGCAGTATTTT
NA	TRBJ1-2	TRBV28	large	14	CASRGPGINYGYTF	TGTGCCAGCAGGGGCCCCGGGATTAACTATGGCTACACCTTC
NA	TRBJ1-1	TRBV10-3	NA	12	CAISAEGTEAFF	TGTGCCATCAGCGCCGAGGGCACTGAAGCTTTCTTT
NA	TRBJ2-7	TRBV29-1	NA	12	CSVNFSGYEQYF	TGCAGCGTTAATTTTTCGGGCTACGAGCAGTACTTC
NA	TRBJ1-2	TRBV6-1	NA	14	CASSEGGHNYGYTF	TGTGCCAGCAGTGAAGGGGGCCATAACTATGGCTACACCTTC
NA	TRBJ1-3	TRBV7-2	few	14	CASSYTASGNTIYF	TGTGCCAGCAGCTACACAGCCTCTGGAAACACCATATATTTT
NA	TRBJ1-6	TRBV4-1	NA	17	CASSQDPGADLNSPLHF	TGCGCCAGCAGCCAAGACCCCGGAGCGGACCTTAATTCACCCCTCCACTTT
NA	TRBJ1-6	TRBV6-5	NA	13	CASNRHPNSPLHF	TGTGCCAGTAACCGACACCCCAATTCACCCCTCCACTTT
TRBD2	TRBJ2-5	TRBV6-1	NA	15	CASSASGNGMETQYF	TGTGCCAGCAGTGCTAGCGGGAACGGCATGGAGACCCAGTACTTC
NA	TRBJ2-1	TRBV7-2	NA	15	CASSLDLSSYNEQFF	TGTGCCAGCAGCTTAGACTTGAGCTCCTACAATGAGCAGTTCTTC
TRBD2	TRBJ2-3	TRBV19	NA	15	CASTVQAGGADTQYF	TGTGCCAGTACCGTCCAGGCGGGAGGAGCAGATACGCAGTATTTT
TRBD2	TRBJ2-2	TRBV7-8	NA	15	CATAGVQLITGELFF	TGTGCCACCGCGGGGGTCCAGCTGATCACCGGGGAGCTGTTTTTT
NA	TRBJ2-7	TRBV5-1	NA	14	CASSRRDTAYEQYF	TGCGCCAGCAGCCGCCGGGACACGGCCTACGAGCAGTACTTC
NA	TRBJ2-1	TRBV14	NA	13	CASSQVLGGEQFF	TGTGCCAGCAGCCAGGTTTTAGGAGGTGAGCAGTTCTTC
NA	TRBJ1-3	TRBV11-2	NA	13	CASSRLQGNTIYF	TGTGCCAGCAGCCGACTCCAGGGAAACACCATATATTTT
NA	TRBJ1-5	TRBV6-5	NA	13	CASRSGSNQPQHF	TGTGCCAGCAGATCAGGTAGCAATCAGCCCCAGCATTTT
TRBD2	TRBJ2-1	TRBV14	NA	17	CASSPKTSGRSRGEQFF	TGTGCCAGCAGCCCAAAGACTAGCGGGCGCTCTCGCGGTGAGCAGTTCTTC
NA	TRBJ2-7	TRBV14	large	13	CASSQDRSYEQYF	TGTGCCAGCAGCCAAGATCGGTCCTACGAGCAGTACTTC
NA	TRBJ1-5	TRBV28	few	12	CASTLAGQPQHF	TGTGCCAGCACCTTAGCTGGTCAGCCCCAGCATTTT
NA	TRBJ2-3	TRBV29-1	NA	11	CSVGRTDTQYF	TGCAGCGTTGGCAGGACAGATACGCAGTATTTT
NA	TRBJ1-2	TRBV4-2	NA	16	CASSQDLGREPYGYTF	TGTGCCAGCAGCCAAGATTTGGGCAGAGAGCCCTATGGCTACACCTTC
TRBD1	TRBJ1-1	TRBV30	NA	13	CAWGRDRTTEAFF	TGTGCCTGGGGCAGGGACAGGACGACTGAAGCTTTCTTT